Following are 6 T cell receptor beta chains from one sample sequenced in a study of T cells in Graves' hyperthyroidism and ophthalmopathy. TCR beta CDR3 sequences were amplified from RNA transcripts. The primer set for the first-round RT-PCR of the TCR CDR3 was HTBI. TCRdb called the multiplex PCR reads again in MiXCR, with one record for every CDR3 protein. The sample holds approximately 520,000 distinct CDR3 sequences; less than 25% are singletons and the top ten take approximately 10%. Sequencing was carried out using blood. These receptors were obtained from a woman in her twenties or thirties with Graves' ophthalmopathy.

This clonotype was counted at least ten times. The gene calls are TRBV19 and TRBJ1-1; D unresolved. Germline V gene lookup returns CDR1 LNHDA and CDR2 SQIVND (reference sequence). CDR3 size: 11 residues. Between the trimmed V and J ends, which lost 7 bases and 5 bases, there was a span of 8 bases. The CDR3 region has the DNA TGTGCCAGTAAGGAAAGGACTGAAGCTTTCTTT. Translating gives CASKERTEAFF.

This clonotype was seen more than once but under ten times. DNA for the CDR3: TGTGCCTGGAGAGGACAGGGGACTAATTCACCCCTCCACTTT. Translated: CAWRGQGTNSPLHF. This rearrangement joins TRBV30 to TRBJ1-6; 9 nucleotides match TRBD1. V was clipped by 3 bases and J by 6 bases; unmatched bases: 3. CDR1 and CDR2 from the germline V gene are GTSNPN and SVGIG (reference sequence). The CDR3 runs 14 residues.

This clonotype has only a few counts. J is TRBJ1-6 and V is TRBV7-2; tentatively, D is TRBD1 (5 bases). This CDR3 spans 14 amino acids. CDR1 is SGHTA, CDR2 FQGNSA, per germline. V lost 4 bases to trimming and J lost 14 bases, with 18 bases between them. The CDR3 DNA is TGTGCCAGCAGCTCATTAGGGACCGCTACATCCCTCCACTTT. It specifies CASSSLGTATSLHF.

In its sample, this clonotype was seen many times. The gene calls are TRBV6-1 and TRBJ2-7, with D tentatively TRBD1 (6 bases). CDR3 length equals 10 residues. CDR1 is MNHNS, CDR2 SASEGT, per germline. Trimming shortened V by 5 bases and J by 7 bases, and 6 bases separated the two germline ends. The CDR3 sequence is CASSTGEQYF. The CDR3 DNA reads TGTGCCAGCAGTACAGGGGAGCAGTACTTC.

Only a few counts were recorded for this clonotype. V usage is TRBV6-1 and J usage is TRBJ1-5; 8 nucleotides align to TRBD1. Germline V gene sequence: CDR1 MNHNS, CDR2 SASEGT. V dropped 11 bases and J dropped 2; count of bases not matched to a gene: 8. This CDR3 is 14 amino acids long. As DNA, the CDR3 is TGTGCCGTTACAGGGGGGAACGGCAATCAGCCCCAGCATTTT. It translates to CAVTGGNGNQPQHF.

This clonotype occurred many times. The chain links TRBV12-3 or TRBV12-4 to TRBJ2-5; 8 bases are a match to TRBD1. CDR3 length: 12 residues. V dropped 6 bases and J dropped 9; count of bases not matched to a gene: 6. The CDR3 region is CASSGQGTAQYF. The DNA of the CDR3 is TGTGCCAGCAGCGGACAGGGTACCGCCCAGTACTTC.